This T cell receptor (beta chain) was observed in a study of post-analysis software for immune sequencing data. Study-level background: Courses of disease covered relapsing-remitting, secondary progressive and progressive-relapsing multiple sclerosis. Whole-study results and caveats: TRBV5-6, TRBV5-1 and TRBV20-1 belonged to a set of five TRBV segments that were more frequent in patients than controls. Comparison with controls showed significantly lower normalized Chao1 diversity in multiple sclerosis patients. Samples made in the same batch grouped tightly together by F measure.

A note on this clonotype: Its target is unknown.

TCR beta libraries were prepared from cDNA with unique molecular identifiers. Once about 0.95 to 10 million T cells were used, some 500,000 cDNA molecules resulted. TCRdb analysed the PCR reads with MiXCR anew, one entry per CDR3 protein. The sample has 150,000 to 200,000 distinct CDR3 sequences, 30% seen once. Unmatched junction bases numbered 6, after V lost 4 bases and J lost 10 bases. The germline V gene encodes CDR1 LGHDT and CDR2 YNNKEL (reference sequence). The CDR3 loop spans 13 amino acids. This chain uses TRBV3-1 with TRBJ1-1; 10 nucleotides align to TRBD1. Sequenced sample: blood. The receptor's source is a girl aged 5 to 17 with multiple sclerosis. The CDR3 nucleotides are TGTGCCAGCAGCCGGGACAGGGGAAATGGAGCTTTCTTT. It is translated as CASSRDRGNGAFF.